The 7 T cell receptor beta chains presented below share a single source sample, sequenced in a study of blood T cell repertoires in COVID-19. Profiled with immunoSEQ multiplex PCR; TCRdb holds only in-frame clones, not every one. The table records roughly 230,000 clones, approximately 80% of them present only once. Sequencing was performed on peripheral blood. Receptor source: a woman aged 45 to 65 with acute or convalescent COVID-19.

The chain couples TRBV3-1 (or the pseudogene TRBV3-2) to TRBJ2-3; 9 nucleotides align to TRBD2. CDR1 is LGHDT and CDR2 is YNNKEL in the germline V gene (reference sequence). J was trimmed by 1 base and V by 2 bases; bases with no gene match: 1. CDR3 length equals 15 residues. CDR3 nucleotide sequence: TGTGCCAGCAGCCAATCTAGCGGGGGCACAGATACGCAGTATTTT. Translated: CASSQSSGGTDTQYF.

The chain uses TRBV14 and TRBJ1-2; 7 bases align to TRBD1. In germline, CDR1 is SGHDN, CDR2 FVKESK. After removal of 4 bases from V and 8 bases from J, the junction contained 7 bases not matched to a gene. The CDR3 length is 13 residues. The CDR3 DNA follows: TGTGCCAGCAGCCTTACAGGGGCGGGAGGCTACACCTTC. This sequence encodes CASSLTGAGGYTF.

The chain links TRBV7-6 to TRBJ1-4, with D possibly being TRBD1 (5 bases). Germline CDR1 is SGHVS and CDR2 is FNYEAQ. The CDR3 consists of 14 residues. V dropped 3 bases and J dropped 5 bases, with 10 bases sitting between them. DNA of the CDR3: TGTGCCAGCAGCTTCGGGGGGACGAATGAAAAACTGTTTTTT. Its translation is CASSFGGTNEKLFF.

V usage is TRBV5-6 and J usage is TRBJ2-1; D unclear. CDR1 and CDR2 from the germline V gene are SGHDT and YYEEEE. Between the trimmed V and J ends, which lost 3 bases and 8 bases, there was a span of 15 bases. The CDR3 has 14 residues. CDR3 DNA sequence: TGTGCCAGCAGCTCCCCCTTCGGGTACCATGAGCAGTTCTTC. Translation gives CASSSPFGYHEQFF.

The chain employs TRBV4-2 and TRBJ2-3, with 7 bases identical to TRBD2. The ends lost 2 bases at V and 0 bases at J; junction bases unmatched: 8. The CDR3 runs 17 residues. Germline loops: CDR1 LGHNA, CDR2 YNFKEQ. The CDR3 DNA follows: TGTGCCAGCAGCCAATCGTTAGCGGGTCTTAGCACAGATACGCAGTATTTT. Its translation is CASSQSLAGLSTDTQYF.

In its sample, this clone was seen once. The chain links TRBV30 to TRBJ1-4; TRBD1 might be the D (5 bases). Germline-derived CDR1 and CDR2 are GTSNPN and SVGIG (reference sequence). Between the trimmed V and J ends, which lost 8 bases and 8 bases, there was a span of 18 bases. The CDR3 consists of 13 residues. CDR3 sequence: CAHAPPGVEKLFF. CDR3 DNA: TGTGCCCACGCGCCCCCGGGGGTCGAAAAACTGTTTTTT.

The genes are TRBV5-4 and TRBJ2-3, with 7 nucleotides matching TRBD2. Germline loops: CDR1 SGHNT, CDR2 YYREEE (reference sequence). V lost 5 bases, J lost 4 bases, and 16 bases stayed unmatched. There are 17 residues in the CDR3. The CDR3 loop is CASSQKVGRENADTQYF. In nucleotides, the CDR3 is TGTGCCAGCAGTCAAAAAGTAGGGCGGGAGAACGCAGATACGCAGTATTTT.